The table lists the clone carrying this T cell receptor (beta chain) with a few counts. Antigen unknown. This record belongs to a study of beta chain features in type 1 diabetes. In the study overall: Summed over all samples, the examined sorted cells came to about 110 million. The study's findings and limits: More deletions and fewer insertions at VDJ junctions were found in patients with type 1 diabetes. Shortening that was moderate but significant affected the TCRB CDR3s of Type 1 diabetes patients in all four CD4+ subsets.

The germline V gene has CDR1 MNHEY and CDR2 SMNVEV (reference sequence). The V end lost 5 bases, the J end lost 8 bases, and 12 bases lay between the germline ends. CDR3 length: 12 residues. The authors reverse transcribed all of the isolated RNA, so sequencing captured expressed TCRB transcripts. The protocol was immunoSEQ multiplex PCR, while the TCRdb copy is restricted to in-frame clones and leaves out a portion. The profile shows 300,000 to 400,000 clones, approximately 9.7% of them singletons. This TCR was sampled from a man younger than 45 with type 1 diabetes. Sequenced material: central memory CD4+ T cells from blood. The genes are TRBV27 and TRBJ1-1, with D uncertain. The CDR3 DNA sequence: TGTGCCAGCAGTCTAAACCTGTCGGAAGCTTTCTTT. Protein: CASSLNLSEAFF.